The 4 T cell receptor beta chains in this list originate from one sample, sequenced in a study of CD8 T cells in ankylosing spondylitis. These receptors are not linked to any known antigen. MiXCR, applied by TCRdb to the 5' RACE reads, yields one record per CDR3 protein. The sample contains about 200,000 distinct CDR3 sequences, 7.3% of which appear only once. Broader study findings: It appeared that ankylosing spondylitis blood was characterized by a TCR beta motif of about eight highly homologous variants.

Sequenced sample: blood, either unsorted or a sorted T cell fraction (not recorded which). The receptors come from a male donor with ankylosing spondylitis.

The rearrangement joins TRBV7-9 to TRBJ2-5, with D tentatively TRBD2 (5 bases). CDR3 length equals 13 residues. CDR1 is SEHNR, CDR2 FQNEAQ, per germline (reference sequence). V was shortened by 6 bases and J by 5 bases, with 13 bases between the two germline ends. The CDR3 coding sequence is TGTGCCAGCAGTAGCGACTCGCGCGAGACCCAGTACTTC. Translation: CASSSDSRETQYF.

Only a few counts were recorded for this clonotype. The gene calls are TRBV30 and TRBJ1-1; 7 nucleotides agree with TRBD1. The length of the CDR3 is 12 residues. Germline V gene data show CDR1 as GTSNPN and CDR2 as SVGIG (reference sequence). CDR3 bases: TGTGCTATGGCCAGGGGGGTAGCTGAAGCTTTCTTT. It yields the protein CAMARGVAEAFF.

This clonotype appeared a few times. The chain carries TRBV6-1 and TRBJ2-7, with 7 bases fitting TRBD1. The CDR3 consists of 14 residues. Trimming at V came to 3 bases and at J to 1 base, leaving 3 bases not matched to a gene. Germline V gene data show CDR1 as MNHNS and CDR2 as SASEGT. CDR3 sequence (DNA): TGTGCCAGCAGTGACCTGGGACAGTCCTACGAGCAGTACTTC. It translates to CASSDLGQSYEQYF.

This clonotype has at least ten counts. J is TRBJ1-5 and V is TRBV13, with D maybe TRBD1 (5 bases). From germline, CDR1 is PRHDT and CDR2 FYEKMQ (reference sequence). The CDR3 spans 14 residues. Trimming took off 5 bases at V and 2 bases at J, with 10 bases between the two ends. CDR3 protein: CASSLRDGNQPQHF. The CDR3 DNA reads as TGTGCCAGCAGCCTCCGGGACGGCAATCAGCCCCAGCATTTT. Filled out from reference TRBV13 and TRBJ1-5, the complete variable domain reads AAGVIQSPRHLIKEKRETATLKCYPIPRHDTVYWYQQGPGQDPQFLISFYEKMQSDKGSIPDRFSAQQFSDYHSELNMSSLELGDSALYFCASSLRDGNQPQHFGDGTRLSIL.